This T cell receptor (beta chain) was sequenced in a study of blood T cell repertoires in COVID-19. The CDR3 sequence is 15 residues long. Trimming took 3 bases from V and 3 from J, leaving 14 bases between them. Germline values: CDR1 MNHNS, CDR2 SASEGT. TCRdb's copy holds only in-frame clones and misses some; the assay was immunoSEQ multiplex PCR. The sample has approximately 70,000 clones; approximately 80% are singletons. The source is a man between 65 and 79 years old who had recovered from COVID-19. The sequenced sample consisted of peripheral blood. The rearrangement links TRBV6-1 to TRBJ1-2; D is possibly TRBD1 (6 bases). CDR3 coding DNA: TGTGCCAGCAGTGAGGTAGGGGGGGAGGACTATGGCTACACCTTC. Protein product: CASSEVGGEDYGYTF.